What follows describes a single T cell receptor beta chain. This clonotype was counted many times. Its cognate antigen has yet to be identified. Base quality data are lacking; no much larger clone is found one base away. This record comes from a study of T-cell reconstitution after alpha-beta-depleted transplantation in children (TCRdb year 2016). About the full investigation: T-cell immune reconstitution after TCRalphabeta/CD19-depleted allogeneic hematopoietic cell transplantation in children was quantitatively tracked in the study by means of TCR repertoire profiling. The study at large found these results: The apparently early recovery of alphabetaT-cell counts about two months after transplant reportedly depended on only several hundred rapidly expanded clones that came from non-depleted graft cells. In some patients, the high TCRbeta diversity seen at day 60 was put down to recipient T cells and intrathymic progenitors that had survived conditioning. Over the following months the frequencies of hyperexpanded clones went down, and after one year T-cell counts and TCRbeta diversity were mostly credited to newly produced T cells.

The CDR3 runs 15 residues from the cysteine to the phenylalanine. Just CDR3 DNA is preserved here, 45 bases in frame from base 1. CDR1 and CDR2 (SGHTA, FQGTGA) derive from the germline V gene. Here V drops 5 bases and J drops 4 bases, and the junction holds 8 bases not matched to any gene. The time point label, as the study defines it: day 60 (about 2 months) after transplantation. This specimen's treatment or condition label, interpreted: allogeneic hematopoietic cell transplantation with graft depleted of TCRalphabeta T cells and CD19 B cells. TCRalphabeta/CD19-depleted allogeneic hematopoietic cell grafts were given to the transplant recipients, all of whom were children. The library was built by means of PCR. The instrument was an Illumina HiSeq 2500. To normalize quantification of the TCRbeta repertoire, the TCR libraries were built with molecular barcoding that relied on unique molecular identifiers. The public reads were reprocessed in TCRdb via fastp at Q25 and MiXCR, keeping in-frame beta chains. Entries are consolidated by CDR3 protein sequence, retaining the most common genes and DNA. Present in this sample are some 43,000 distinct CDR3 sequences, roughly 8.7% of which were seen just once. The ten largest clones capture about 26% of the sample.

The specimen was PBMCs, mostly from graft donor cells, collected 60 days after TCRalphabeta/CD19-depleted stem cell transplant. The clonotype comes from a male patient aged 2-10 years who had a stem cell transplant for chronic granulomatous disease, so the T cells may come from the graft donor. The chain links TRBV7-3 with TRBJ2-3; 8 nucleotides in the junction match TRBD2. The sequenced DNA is TGTGCCAGCAGCCCGACTAGCGACACGGCAGATACGCAGTATTTT. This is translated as CASSPTSDTADTQYF.